The 21 T cell receptor beta chains below all came from one sample that was sequenced in a study of CD8 T cells in Susac syndrome. Reverse transcription of roughly 0.45 to 1 ug RNA used random hexamers. Each CDR3 protein gets one entry after TCRdb re-called the immunoSEQ multiplex PCR reads with MiXCR. The sample lists about 150,000 distinct CDR3 sequences, less than 95% occurring once. The sequencing input was CD4+ T cells from PBMCs. The origin of the receptors is a human donor in good health.

This sequence joins TRBV5-4 and TRBJ1-1, with D perhaps TRBD1 (6 bases). CDR3 length: 13 amino acids. In germline, CDR1 is SGHNT, CDR2 YYREEE (reference sequence). With 4 bases removed from V and 2 bases from J, the gap between germline ends came to 9 bases. The CDR3 reads CASSAGGNTEAFF. In DNA form, the CDR3 reads TGTGCCAGCAGCGCTGGGGGCAACACTGAAGCTTTCTTT. The variable domain in full, completed from reference TRBV5-4 and TRBJ1-1, reads ETGVTQSPTHLIKTRGQQVTLRCSSQSGHNTVSWYQQALGQGPQFIFQYYREEENGRGNFPPRFSGLQFPNYSSELNVNALELDDSALYLCASSAGGNTEAFFGQGTRLTVV.

The chain carries TRBV2 and TRBJ2-5; possible D gene TRBD2, 6 bases. The V end was cut by 10 bases, the J end by 2 bases, with 23 bases between. CDR1 and CDR2 (germline): SNHLY, FYNNEI. This CDR3 is built from 16 residues. The CDR3 protein is CAIPLGGKRRQETQYF. Written as DNA, the CDR3 is TGTGCCATCCCCCTCGGCGGGAAAAGGCGTCAAGAGACCCAGTACTTC.

The table lists this clonotype with a count of one. The chain employs TRBV7-3 and TRBJ2-3; no firm D call. Germline V CDR1 and CDR2: SGHTA, FQGTGA. This CDR3 spans 15 amino acids. Trimming cost V 5 bases and J 0 bases, with 12 bases left between them. CDR3 coding DNA: TGTGCCAGCAGCCCACAAGTAGCTAGCACAGATACGCAGTATTTT. Protein: CASSPQVASTDTQYF. Filled out from reference TRBV7-3 and TRBJ2-3, the complete variable domain reads GAGVSQTPSNKVTEKGKYVELRCDPISGHTALYWYRQSLGQGPEFLIYFQGTGAADDSGLPNDRFFAVRPEGSVSTLKIQRTERGDSAVYLCASSPQVASTDTQYFGPGTRLTVL.

This chain uses TRBV7-9 with TRBJ2-1, with 8 bases identical to TRBD1. The CDR3 length is 18 residues. The V and J ends lost 5 bases and 2 bases, in that order; junction bases with no gene match: 14. Germline V gene sequence: CDR1 SEHNR, CDR2 FQNEAQ (reference sequence). CDR3 protein: CASSPRQGAGKAYNEQFF. The CDR3 DNA is TGTGCCAGCAGCCCTCGCCAGGGGGCCGGGAAGGCCTACAATGAGCAGTTCTTC.

The rearrangement uses TRBV19 and TRBJ2-2; D is perhaps TRBD1 (7 bases). Germline assignment: CDR1 LNHDA and CDR2 SQIVND (reference sequence). CDR3 length equals 16 residues. V shed 0 bases and J shed 3 bases, with 11 bases lying between them. CDR3 amino acids: CASSIEAGQYTGELFF. In DNA, the CDR3 is TGTGCCAGTAGTATAGAGGCGGGACAGTACACCGGGGAGCTGTTTTTT.

This chain uses TRBV20-1 with TRBJ2-7; D possibly uses TRBD1 or TRBD2 (6 bases each). V was trimmed by 0 bases and J by 3 bases, leaving 12 bases between them. The CDR3 is made up of 14 amino acids. Germline CDR1 DFQATT, CDR2 SNEGSKA (reference sequence). The CDR3 DNA sequence: TGCAGTGCTAGAGATACGGGGGCGAGCTACGAGCAGTACTTC. This encodes CSARDTGASYEQYF.

This clonotype was seen once. V and J are TRBV20-1 and TRBJ1-5; maybe TRBD1 (6 bases). The V gene's germline CDR1 is DFQATT and CDR2 SNEGSKA (reference sequence). The CDR3 has 13 residues. Trimming pared 5 bases from V and 5 bases from J, leaving 13 bases between. The CDR3 region has the DNA TGCAGTGCTCGGTACAGGGTTGATCAGCCCCAGCATTTT. This sequence encodes CSARYRVDQPQHF.

The rearrangement uses TRBV10-2 and TRBJ2-5; weak D call: TRBD2 (5 bases). V was trimmed by 2 bases and J by 3 bases, leaving 13 bases between them. This CDR3 has 15 residues. Germline CDR1 is WSHSY and CDR2 is SAAADI. This CDR3 reads CASSEISGFEETQYF. The CDR3 DNA reads TGCGCCAGCAGTGAGATTTCGGGATTCGAAGAGACCCAGTACTTC.

The chain couples TRBV20-1 to TRBJ2-7; 8 bases fit TRBD1. With 6 bases clipped from V and 3 bases from J, the junction kept 7 bases outside the gene matches. Germline values: CDR1 DFQATT, CDR2 SNEGSKA (reference sequence). The CDR3 consists of 13 residues. CDR3 bases: TGCAGTGCACCGGACAGGGTTAGCTACGAGCAGTACTTC. This encodes CSAPDRVSYEQYF.

The chain carries TRBV20-1 and TRBJ2-1; possible D gene TRBD2, 6 bases. Germline V gene data show CDR1 as DFQATT and CDR2 as SNEGSKA (reference sequence). The CDR3 consists of 14 residues. The V and J ends lost 3 bases and 1 base respectively, with 10 bases between them. The CDR3 sequence is CSASGSGSYNEQFF. The CDR3 DNA reads TGCAGTGCTAGCGGGAGCGGGTCCTACAATGAGCAGTTCTTC.

The chain has TRBV19 and TRBJ1-5; 9 bases align to TRBD1. CDR1 LNHDA and CDR2 SQIVND come from the germline V gene (reference sequence). CDR3 size: 13 residues. CDR3 residues: CASRTGANQPQHF. CDR3 in DNA: TGTGCTTCTAGGACAGGGGCCAATCAGCCCCAGCATTTT. Together with reference TRBV19 and TRBJ1-5, the CDR3 gives the full variable domain: DGGITQSPKYLFRKEGQNVTLSCEQNLNHDAMYWYRQDPGQGLRLIYYSQIVNDFQKGDIAEGYSVSREKKESFPLTVTSAQKNPTAFYLCASRTGANQPQHFGDGTRLSIL.

The chain is built from TRBV10-3 and TRBJ1-2, with TRBD1 matching 10 bases. The J segment lost 12 bases and the V segment lost 3 bases, leaving 1 base of the junction unmatched. CDR1 ENHRY and CDR2 SYGVKD come from the germline V gene. The CDR3 is 11 residues long. CDR3 in DNA: TGTGCCATCAGTGACGGGACAGGGGACACCTTC. This encodes CAISDGTGDTF.

The gene calls are TRBV5-1 and TRBJ1-2; D may be TRBD1 (6 bases). The CDR3 length is 13 residues. CDR1 and CDR2 from the germline V gene are SGHRS and YFSETQ. V dropped 0 bases and J dropped 8 bases, with 11 bases sitting between them. The CDR3 bases are TGCGCCAGCAGCTTGGCGGGACAAAGGGGCTACACCTTC. Amino acids: CASSLAGQRGYTF.

The J gene is TRBJ1-2, the V gene TRBV6-4, with TRBD1 matching 8 bases. The CDR3 loop spans 15 amino acids. V was pared by 4 bases and J by 5 bases, with 9 bases of the junction left unmatched. CDR1 and CDR2 from the germline V gene are MRHNA and SNTAGT. CDR3 nucleotide sequence: TGTGCCAGCAGTGCCTCTCCGGGACAGGTGTATGGCTACACCTTC. Translation: CASSASPGQVYGYTF.

The rearrangement uses TRBV7-2 and TRBJ1-2, with 7 bases fitting TRBD1. Losses at the gene ends were 0 bases for V and 5 bases for J; bases not matched to a gene: 3. CDR1 SGHTA and CDR2 FQGNSA come from the germline V gene. CDR3 length: 14 amino acids. The CDR3 nucleotides are TGTGCCAGCAGCTTAGCGGGACAGAGTTATGGCTACACCTTC. Protein sequence: CASSLAGQSYGYTF.

The table lists this clonotype with a count of one. Here the CDR3 DNA reads TGTGCCAGCAGCCAAGGTGGTACACAAGGAACCCAGTACTTC. This translates into CASSQGGTQGTQYF. This chain uses TRBV3-1 with TRBJ2-5; the D is unclear. V was trimmed by 1 base and J by 8 bases, leaving 14 bases between them. The CDR3 is 14 amino acids. CDR1 is LGHDT and CDR2 is YNNKEL in the germline V gene (reference sequence).

The chain joins TRBV7-3 to TRBJ2-2; D is possibly TRBD1 (5 bases). V lost 1 base and J lost 9, with 15 bases in between. Germline V gives CDR1 SGHTA, CDR2 FQGTGA. The CDR3 contains 15 residues. CDR3 coding DNA: TGTGCCAGCAGCTTAAATGGAGTGCAGGGAAGGGAGCTGTTTTTT. Translation gives CASSLNGVQGRELFF.

The sample holds one count of this clonotype. In DNA, the CDR3 is TGCAGTGCTAGATACAGCGGGGGCCAAGAGACCCAGTACTTC. This encodes CSARYSGGQETQYF. The chain joins TRBV20-1 to TRBJ2-5, with 8 bases that match TRBD2. Trimming cost V 2 bases and J 1 base; bases outside gene matches: 3. The CDR3 contains 14 residues. Per germline, CDR1 DFQATT and CDR2 SNEGSKA (reference sequence).

V usage is TRBV19 and J usage is TRBJ1-3, with TRBD1 matching 8 bases. Trimming at V came to 6 bases and at J to 2 bases, leaving 3 bases not matched to a gene. Per the germline V gene, CDR1 is LNHDA and CDR2 is SQIVND (reference sequence). This CDR3 has 14 amino acids. This CDR3 reads CASRQGATGNTIYF. As DNA, the CDR3 is TGTGCCAGTAGGCAGGGGGCAACTGGAAACACCATATATTTT.

This chain joins TRBV14 and TRBJ2-1, with 8 positions matching TRBD2. Germline V lookup: CDR1 SGHDN, CDR2 FVKESK. CDR3 length equals 15 residues. Trimming at V came to 0 bases and at J to 5 bases, leaving 3 bases not matched to a gene. CDR3 in DNA: TGTGCCAGCAGCCAAGAAGAGCGGGAGAACAATGAGCAGTTCTTC. Protein: CASSQEERENNEQFF.

The J gene is TRBJ1-1, the V gene TRBV10-3; tentative D call: TRBD1 (6 bases). The CDR3 consists of 13 residues. Germline lookup yields CDR1 ENHRY and CDR2 SYGVKD. The V and J ends lost 3 bases and 6 bases respectively, with 11 bases between them. The CDR3 sequence: CAISELQGPEAFF. Written as DNA, the CDR3 is TGTGCCATCAGTGAACTACAGGGCCCTGAAGCTTTCTTT.